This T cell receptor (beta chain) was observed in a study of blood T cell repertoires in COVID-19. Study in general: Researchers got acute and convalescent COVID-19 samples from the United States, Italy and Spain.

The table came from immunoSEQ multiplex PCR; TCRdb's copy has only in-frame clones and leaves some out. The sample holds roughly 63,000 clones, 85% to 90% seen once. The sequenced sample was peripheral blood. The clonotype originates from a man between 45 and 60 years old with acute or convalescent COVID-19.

CDR3 residues: CASSLYGTGINSPLHF. The DNA for the CDR3 is TGCGCCAGCAGCTTGTATGGGACAGGGATTAATTCACCCCTCCACTTT. The chain carries TRBV5-1 and TRBJ1-6; TRBD1 matches at 9 bases. J was trimmed by 6 bases and V by 1 base; bases with no gene match: 5. The CDR3 totals 16 residues. From germline, CDR1 is SGHRS and CDR2 YFSETQ.